The clone carrying this T cell receptor (beta chain) was counted many times. Its antigen is undetermined. The sample belongs to a study of T cells after yellow fever vaccination. For the study at large: SMART-Seq v4 Ultra Low Input handled preparation of low-cell-number fractions. Notes on the study in general: Across the CD4 and CD8 compartments, a small share of clonotypes was present in both. A weaker secondary response peaked on day 5, the primary on day 15.

The authors made TCR cDNA by 5'RACE template switching, adding a universal primer site and UMIs. TCRdb reanalysed the 5' RACE reads using MiXCR and keeps one entry per CDR3 protein. The sample holds hundreds of thousands of distinct CDR3 sequences; roughly 9% are singletons and the top ten take about 3%. This CDR3 is 15 amino acids long. With 3 bases clipped from V and 1 base from J, the junction kept 3 bases outside the gene matches. Germline-derived CDR1 and CDR2 are SGHRS and YFSETQ. This material consisted of CD4+ T cells sorted from PBMCs, taken 5 days after the yellow fever booster vaccination. The TCR originated in a man younger than 35 who received the YFV17D yellow fever vaccine. The chain combines TRBV5-1 with TRBJ2-3, with 9 bases fitting TRBD2. The CDR3 loop reads CASSSWTSGTDTQYF. CDR3 in DNA: TGCGCCAGCAGCTCCTGGACTAGCGGCACAGATACGCAGTATTTT.